What follows are 27 T cell receptor beta chains derived from one specimen sequenced in a study of blood T cell repertoires in COVID-19. Profiled with immunoSEQ multiplex PCR; TCRdb holds only in-frame clones, not every one. The sample holds over 200,000 clones, 87% seen once. The sequenced sample consisted of peripheral blood. Receptors originate from a man in his forties with active or convalescent COVID-19.

This chain joins TRBV9 and TRBJ1-5, with 7 bases lining up with TRBD1. V shed 4 bases, J shed 8 bases, and the junction held 12 bases outside the gene matches. The CDR3 covers 15 residues. CDR1 and CDR2 (germline): SGDLS, YYNGEE. The CDR3 region is CASSLMDRRGEPQHF. In DNA, the CDR3 is TGTGCCAGCAGCCTCATGGACAGGCGGGGCGAGCCCCAGCATTTT.

The chain recombines TRBV5-1 with TRBJ1-2; TRBD1 aligns across 9 bases. The CDR3 consists of 15 residues. Germline CDR1 reads SGHRS; CDR2 reads YFSETQ. Losses at the gene ends were 4 bases for V and 5 bases for J; bases not matched to a gene: 9. This CDR3 reads CASSPPGTGPYGYTF. Here the CDR3 DNA reads TGCGCCAGCAGCCCACCCGGGACAGGGCCTTATGGCTACACCTTC.

The chain combines TRBV6-5 with TRBJ1-1, with 10 bases aligning to TRBD1. V gave up 4 bases and J gave up 5 bases; unmatched junction bases: 4. CDR3 size: 14 residues. Germline loops: CDR1 MNHEY, CDR2 SVGAGI. In DNA, the CDR3 is TGTGCCAGCAGTTGGGGGACAGGGGATACTGAAGCTTTCTTT. Protein product: CASSWGTGDTEAFF.

The V call is TRBV3-1 (or the pseudogene TRBV3-2), the J call TRBJ1-1, with no clear D. Germline loops: CDR1 LGHDT, CDR2 YNNKEL (reference sequence). This CDR3 region has 13 residues. Trimming removed 6 bases at V and 1 base at J, with 9 bases between. The CDR3 spells CASRQYRNTEAFF. The CDR3 DNA is TGTGCCAGCAGGCAATATAGGAACACTGAAGCTTTCTTT.

The chain combines TRBV5-1 with TRBJ2-1; 8 bases match TRBD2. The CDR3 covers 15 residues. Germline V CDR1 and CDR2: SGHRS, YFSETQ. V trimming: 7 bases; J trimming: 0 bases; junction bases outside the gene matches: 6. The CDR3 region is CASVPLAGSYNEQFF. The CDR3 DNA follows: TGCGCCAGCGTCCCCCTAGCGGGCTCCTACAATGAGCAGTTCTTC. Combining the CDR3 with reference TRBV5-1 and TRBJ2-1 gives the whole variable domain KAGVTQTPRYLIKTRGQQVTLSCSPISGHRSVSWYQQTPGQGLQFLFEYFSETQRNKGNFPGRFSGRQFSNSRSEMNVSTLELGDSALYLCASVPLAGSYNEQFFGPGTRLTVL.

V is TRBV4-2 and J is TRBJ1-1; D is ambiguous. Germline-derived CDR1 and CDR2 are LGHNA and YNFKEQ. The CDR3 sequence is 14 residues long. With 0 bases removed from V and 1 base from J, the gap between germline ends came to 6 bases. CDR3 sequence (DNA): TGTGCCAGCAGCCAAGAATTCGGGAACACTGAAGCTTTCTTT. Translated, it gives CASSQEFGNTEAFF.

The chain employs TRBV10-3 and TRBJ1-1; TRBD1 aligns across 11 bases. This CDR3 comprises 15 residues. Trimming removed 2 bases from V and 6 bases from J; junction bases left unmatched: 5. Germline CDR1 is ENHRY and CDR2 is SYGVKD. DNA of the CDR3: TGTGCCATCAGTGAGACCGGGACAGGGGGATCTGAAGCTTTCTTT. Encoded protein: CAISETGTGGSEAFF.

The genes are TRBV6-5 and TRBJ1-2, with 7 bases fitting TRBD1. Germline-derived CDR1 and CDR2 are MNHEY and SVGAGI. This CDR3 has 13 residues. The V segment lost 10 bases and the J segment 5 bases; nucleotides outside the gene matches: 10. CDR3 sequence reads: CATVRGQGYGYTF. In DNA, the CDR3 is TGTGCCACCGTTAGGGGGCAAGGATATGGCTACACCTTC.

This clone showed up just once. The chain combines TRBV19 with TRBJ1-5; TRBD1 agrees at 7 bases. The CDR3 totals 15 residues. V shed 5 bases, J shed 0 bases, and the junction held 4 bases outside the gene matches. Germline CDR1 is LNHDA and CDR2 is SQIVND (reference sequence). Written as DNA, the CDR3 is TGTGCCAGTAGTTCCGGACAGGATAGCAATCAGCCCCAGCATTTT. Translation gives CASSSGQDSNQPQHF. Combining the CDR3 with reference TRBV19 and TRBJ1-5 gives the whole variable domain DGGITQSPKYLFRKEGQNVTLSCEQNLNHDAMYWYRQDPGQGLRLIYYSQIVNDFQKGDIAEGYSVSREKKESFPLTVTSAQKNPTAFYLCASSSGQDSNQPQHFGDGTRLSIL.

J is TRBJ1-4 and V is TRBV7-9, with 8 bases that match TRBD1. CDR1 and CDR2 (germline): SEHNR, FQNEAQ (reference sequence). CDR3 length: 15 amino acids. J gave up 5 bases and V 4 bases, and 6 bases lay outside the gene matches. The CDR3 is CASSSWDRKNEKLFF. The CDR3 bases are TGTGCCAGCAGCTCATGGGACAGGAAAAATGAAAAACTGTTTTTT.

In DNA, the CDR3 is TGCGCCAGCAGCCAAGATGGGCACACCGGGGAGCTGTTTTTT. Translated: CASSQDGHTGELFF. This chain joins TRBV4-1 and TRBJ2-2, with D unresolved. Trimming removed 0 bases at V and 3 bases at J, with 5 bases between. In germline, CDR1 is MGHRA, CDR2 YSYEKL. The CDR3 sequence is 14 residues long.

This sequence joins TRBV27 and TRBJ1-2, with TRBD1 matching 7 bases. The germline V gene encodes CDR1 MNHEY and CDR2 SMNVEV (reference sequence). The CDR3 length is 14 residues. V shed 4 bases, J shed 3 bases, and the junction held 5 bases outside the gene matches. The CDR3 sequence: CASSSRTGDYGYTF. Here the CDR3 DNA reads TGTGCCAGCAGTTCCCGGACAGGAGACTATGGCTACACCTTC.

V usage is TRBV5-1 and J usage is TRBJ2-2, with a possible D match to TRBD1 (6 bases). The V end was cut by 4 bases, the J end by 6 bases, with 13 bases between. Germline V gives CDR1 SGHRS, CDR2 YFSETQ. CDR3 length: 14 amino acids. The CDR3 bases are TGCGCCAGCAGCCTAACAGGGCTGGCCGGGGAGCTGTTTTTT. It encodes CASSLTGLAGELFF.

This clone is medium-sized in the sample. At the DNA level, this CDR3 is encoded by other sequences in the same sample as well. This sequence joins TRBV29-1 and TRBJ2-7; TRBD1 aligns across 7 bases. After removal of 4 bases from V and 2 bases from J, the junction contained 2 bases not matched to a gene. The CDR3 sequence is 12 residues long. The germline V gene has CDR1 SQVTM and CDR2 ANQGSEA. CDR3 in amino acids: CSVAGGPYEQYF. The DNA of the CDR3 is TGCAGCGTTGCAGGGGGACCCTACGAGCAGTACTTC.

The V call is TRBV19, the J call TRBJ1-6, with TRBD1 matching over 10 bases. The CDR3 runs 17 residues. Per germline, CDR1 LNHDA and CDR2 SQIVND (reference sequence). V dropped 5 bases and J dropped 1; count of bases not matched to a gene: 5. The CDR3 DNA is TGTGCCAGTAGTGTCGGACAGGGGGTATCCTATAATTCACCCCTCCACTTT. This codes for CASSVGQGVSYNSPLHF.

The chain is built from TRBV6-6 and TRBJ2-7; 7 nucleotides align to TRBD2. V was pared by 5 bases and J by 6 bases, with 16 bases of the junction left unmatched. CDR1 and CDR2 from the germline V gene are MNHNY and SVGAGI (reference sequence). The CDR3 has 16 residues. CDR3 sequence: CASSSRDSGGGAEQYF. The DNA for the CDR3 is TGTGCCAGCAGTAGCCGGGACTCCGGGGGAGGGGCCGAGCAGTACTTC.

J is TRBJ2-3 and V is TRBV19, with D tentatively TRBD2 (5 bases). The CDR3 spans 18 residues. Germline V lookup: CDR1 LNHDA, CDR2 SQIVND (reference sequence). Trimming removed 3 bases at V and 6 bases at J, with 25 bases between. The CDR3 DNA reads as TGTGCCAGTAGTATCCAGGCGGGTACCTTTCTTCCCTCGGATACGCAGTATTTT. Its translation is CASSIQAGTFLPSDTQYF.

This rearrangement joins TRBV5-1 to TRBJ2-7; 10 bases agree with TRBD1. Germline V gives CDR1 SGHRS, CDR2 YFSETQ. Trimming took 7 bases from V and 7 from J; bases not matched to a gene: 14. The CDR3 extends over 15 amino acids. CDR3 amino acids: CASSFYLGQGFEQYF. The CDR3 nucleotides read TGCGCCAGCTCATTTTACCTGGGACAGGGGTTTGAGCAGTACTTC. Variable domain in full (rest from reference TRBV5-1 and TRBJ2-7): KAGVTQTPRYLIKTRGQQVTLSCSPISGHRSVSWYQQTPGQGLQFLFEYFSETQRNKGNFPGRFSGRQFSNSRSEMNVSTLELGDSALYLCASSFYLGQGFEQYFGPGTRLTVT.

The DNA for the CDR3 is TGCGCCAGCAGCCAAGTCGGTGGGAACACTGAAGCTTTCTTT. Amino acid sequence: CASSQVGGNTEAFF. The chain is built from TRBV4-1 and TRBJ1-1, with unresolved D. Germline CDR1 reads MGHRA; CDR2 reads YSYEKL. V was clipped by 1 base and J by 1 base, with 7 bases between them. The CDR3 is 14 residues long.

The gene calls are TRBV27 and TRBJ2-7; 7 nucleotides agree with TRBD1. Germline V gene sequence: CDR1 MNHEY, CDR2 SMNVEV (reference sequence). The CDR3 totals 15 residues. Trimming took 5 bases from V and 3 from J; bases not matched to a gene: 10. CDR3 sequence: CASSVDRPGLYEQYF. The CDR3 bases are TGTGCCAGCAGTGTGGACAGGCCCGGACTCTACGAGCAGTACTTC.

This clone was picked up a small number of times. CDR3: CASGPDRGYTEAFF. The CDR3 DNA is TGCGCCAGTGGCCCTGACAGGGGTTATACTGAAGCTTTCTTT. V is TRBV10-2 and J is TRBJ1-1, with 8 bases identical to TRBD1. Germline trimming cut 9 bases from V and 5 bases from J; bases unmatched to any gene: 11. Germline V gene data show CDR1 as WSHSY and CDR2 as SAAADI. The CDR3 runs 14 residues.

This clone was detected only a few times. The CDR3, as DNA: TGTGCCAGCAGTGGCGGGGGGGCCAATGAGCAGTTCTTC. Residues: CASSGGGANEQFF. The genes are TRBV12-3 or TRBV12-4 and TRBJ2-1; 9 bases agree with TRBD2. The V gene end was trimmed by 5 bases and the J gene end by 6 bases; junction bases not matched to a gene: 2. This CDR3 region has 13 residues.

This clone has just one count. The chain joins TRBV7-9 to TRBJ1-1; D gene unclear. Germline values: CDR1 SEHNR, CDR2 FQNEAQ (reference sequence). This CDR3 region has 16 residues. Trimming pared 5 bases from V and 3 bases from J, leaving 19 bases between. The CDR3: CASSLLLGPWDTEAFF. The CDR3 DNA sequence: TGTGCCAGCAGCCTACTCCTGGGCCCCTGGGACACTGAAGCTTTCTTT.

This clone has a single count. The gene calls are TRBV2 and TRBJ2-1; a weak D match, TRBD2 (5 bases). CDR3 size: 15 residues. Trimming cost V 2 bases and J 5 bases, with 13 bases left between them. Germline-derived CDR1 and CDR2 are SNHLY and FYNNEI. The CDR3 is CASSEPFGGNNEQFF. The CDR3 DNA is TGTGCCAGCAGTGAACCCTTCGGAGGAAACAATGAGCAGTTCTTC.

Here the CDR3 DNA reads TGTGCCAGCAGTCCGATAAGCGGGGGGTTTACCTACGAGCAGTACTTC. Protein: CASSPISGGFTYEQYF. J is TRBJ2-7 and V is TRBV6-6, with 9 bases aligning to TRBD2. The CDR3 runs 16 residues. In germline, CDR1 is MNHNY, CDR2 SVGAGI (reference sequence). J gave up 2 bases and V 5 bases, and 10 bases lay outside the gene matches.

V is TRBV12-5 and J is TRBJ2-2; no definite D call. Germline V lookup: CDR1 LGHNT, CDR2 FRNRAP. V was pared by 7 bases and J by 4 bases, with 4 bases between. This CDR3 is built from 11 residues. This chain's CDR3 is CASVSTGELFF. The CDR3 region has the DNA TGTGCTAGTGTCTCCACCGGGGAGCTGTTTTTT.

The rearrangement joins TRBV7-3 to TRBJ2-1; 13 bases match TRBD2. Per germline, CDR1 SGHTA and CDR2 FQGTGA. V shed 5 bases and J 9 bases; nucleotides not matched to a gene: 7. The CDR3 is made up of 15 amino acids. The DNA for the CDR3 is TGTGCCAGCAGCCAATGGACTAGCGGGAGAGGTGAGCAGTTCTTC. This codes for CASSQWTSGRGEQFF.